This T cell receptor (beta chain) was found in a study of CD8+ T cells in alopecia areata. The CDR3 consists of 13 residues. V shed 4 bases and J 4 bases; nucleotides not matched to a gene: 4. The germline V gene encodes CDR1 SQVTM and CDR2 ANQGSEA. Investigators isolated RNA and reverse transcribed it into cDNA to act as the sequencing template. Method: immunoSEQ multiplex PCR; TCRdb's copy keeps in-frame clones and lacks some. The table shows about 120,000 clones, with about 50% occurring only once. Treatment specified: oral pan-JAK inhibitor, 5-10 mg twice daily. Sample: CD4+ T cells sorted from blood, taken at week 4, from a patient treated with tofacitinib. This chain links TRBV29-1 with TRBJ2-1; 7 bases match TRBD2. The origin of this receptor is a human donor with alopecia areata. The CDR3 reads CSVAGRLYNEQFF. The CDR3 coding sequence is TGCAGCGTTGCCGGGAGGCTATACAATGAGCAGTTCTTC.